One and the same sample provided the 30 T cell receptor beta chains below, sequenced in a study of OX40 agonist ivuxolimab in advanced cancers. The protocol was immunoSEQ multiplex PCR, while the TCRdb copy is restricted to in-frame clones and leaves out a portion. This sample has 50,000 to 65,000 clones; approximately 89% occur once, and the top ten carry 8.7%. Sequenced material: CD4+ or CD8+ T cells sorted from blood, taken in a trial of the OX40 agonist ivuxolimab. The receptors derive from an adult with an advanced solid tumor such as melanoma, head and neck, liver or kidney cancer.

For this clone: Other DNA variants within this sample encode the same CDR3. CDR3 DNA: TGTGCCAGCAGCTTAAGCCCCTCCTACGAGCAGTACTTC. Translated: CASSLSPSYEQYF. The chain uses TRBV11-2 and TRBJ2-7; D is uncertain. The V gene's germline CDR1 is SGHAT and CDR2 FQNNGV. V lost 2 bases, J lost 0 bases, and 5 bases lay in between. The CDR3 is 13 amino acids.

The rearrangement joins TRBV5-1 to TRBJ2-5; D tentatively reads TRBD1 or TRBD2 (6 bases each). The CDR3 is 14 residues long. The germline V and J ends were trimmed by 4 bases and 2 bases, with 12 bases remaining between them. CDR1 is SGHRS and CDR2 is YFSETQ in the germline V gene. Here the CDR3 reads CASSPEGVQETQYF. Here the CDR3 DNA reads TGCGCCAGCAGCCCGGAGGGGGTTCAAGAGACCCAGTACTTC.

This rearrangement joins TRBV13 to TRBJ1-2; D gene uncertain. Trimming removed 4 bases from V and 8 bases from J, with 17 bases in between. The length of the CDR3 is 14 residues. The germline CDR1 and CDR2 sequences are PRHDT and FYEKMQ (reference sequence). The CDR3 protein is CASSSKTGLGGYTF. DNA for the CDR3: TGTGCCAGCAGCTCAAAGACGGGTCTGGGGGGCTACACCTTC.

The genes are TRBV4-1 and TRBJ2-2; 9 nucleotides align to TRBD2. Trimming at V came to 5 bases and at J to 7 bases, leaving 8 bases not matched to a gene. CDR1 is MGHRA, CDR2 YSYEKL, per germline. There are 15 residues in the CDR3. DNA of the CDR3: TGCGCCAGCAGCTCCCGGGTAGCGGGGGACGGGGAGCTGTTTTTT. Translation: CASSSRVAGDGELFF.

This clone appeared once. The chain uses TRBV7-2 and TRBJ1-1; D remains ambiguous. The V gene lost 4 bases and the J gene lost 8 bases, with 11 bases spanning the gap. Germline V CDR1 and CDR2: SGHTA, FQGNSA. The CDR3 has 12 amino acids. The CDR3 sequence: CASSWTSLEAFF. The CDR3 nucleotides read TGTGCCAGCAGCTGGACGAGTCTGGAAGCTTTCTTT.

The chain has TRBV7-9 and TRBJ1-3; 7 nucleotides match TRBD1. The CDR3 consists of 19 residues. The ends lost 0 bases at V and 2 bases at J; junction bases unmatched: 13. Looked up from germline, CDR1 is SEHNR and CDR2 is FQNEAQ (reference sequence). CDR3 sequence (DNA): TGTGCCAGCAGCTTAGCCACCCCTACAACAGGGGTCCCTGGAAACACCATATATTTT. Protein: CASSLATPTTGVPGNTIYF. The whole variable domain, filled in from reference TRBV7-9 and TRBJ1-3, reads DTGVSQNPRHKITKRGQNVTFRCDPISEHNRLYWYRQTLGQGPEFLTYFQNEAQLEKSRLLSDRFSAERPKGSFSTLEIQRTEQGDSAMYLCASSLATPTTGVPGNTIYFGEGSWLTVV.

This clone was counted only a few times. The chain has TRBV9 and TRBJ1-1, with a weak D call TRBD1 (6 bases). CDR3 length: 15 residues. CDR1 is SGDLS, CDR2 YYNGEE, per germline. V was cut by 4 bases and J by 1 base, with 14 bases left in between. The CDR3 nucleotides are TGTGCCAGCAGCAAAGAATCGGGGGCGAACACTGAAGCTTTCTTT. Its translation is CASSKESGANTEAFF.

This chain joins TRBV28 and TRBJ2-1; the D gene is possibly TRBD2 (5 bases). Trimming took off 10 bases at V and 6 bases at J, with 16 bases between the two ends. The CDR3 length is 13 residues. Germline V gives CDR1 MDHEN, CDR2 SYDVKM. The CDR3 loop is CAILDEGTNEQFF. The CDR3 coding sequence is TGTGCCATCCTGGATGAGGGAACCAATGAGCAGTTCTTC. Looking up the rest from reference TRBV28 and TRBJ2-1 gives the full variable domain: DVKVTQSSRYLVKRTGEKVFLECVQDMDHENMFWYRQDPGLGLRLIYFSYDVKMKEKGDIPEGYSVSREKKERFSLILESASTNQTSMYLCAILDEGTNEQFFGPGTRLTVL.

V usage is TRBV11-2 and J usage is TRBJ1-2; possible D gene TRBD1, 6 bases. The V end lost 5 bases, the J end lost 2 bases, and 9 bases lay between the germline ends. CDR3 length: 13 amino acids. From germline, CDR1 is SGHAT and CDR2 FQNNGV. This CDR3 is CASSNDRNYGYTF. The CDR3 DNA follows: TGTGCCAGCAGCAACGACAGGAACTATGGCTACACCTTC.

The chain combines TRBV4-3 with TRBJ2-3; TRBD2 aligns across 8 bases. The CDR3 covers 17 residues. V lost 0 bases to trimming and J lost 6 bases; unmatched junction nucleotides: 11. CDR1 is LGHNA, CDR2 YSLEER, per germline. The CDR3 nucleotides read TGCGCCAGCAGCCAAGAGGGCGAACTAGCGGTGTTGGATACGCAGTATTTT. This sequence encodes CASSQEGELAVLDTQYF.

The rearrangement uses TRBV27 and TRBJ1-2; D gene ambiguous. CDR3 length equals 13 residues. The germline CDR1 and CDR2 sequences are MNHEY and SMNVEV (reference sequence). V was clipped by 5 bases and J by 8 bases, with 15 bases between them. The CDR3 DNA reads TGTGCCAGCAGTCGGACGTCCGGATTGGGCTACACCTTC. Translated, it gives CASSRTSGLGYTF.

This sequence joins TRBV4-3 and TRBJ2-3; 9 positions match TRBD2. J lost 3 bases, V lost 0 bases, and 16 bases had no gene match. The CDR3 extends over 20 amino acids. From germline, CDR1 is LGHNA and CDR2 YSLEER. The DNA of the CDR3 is TGCGCCAGCAGCCAAGAAAGAGCAGCTTTGCGACTAGCGGATACAGATACGCAGTATTTT. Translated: CASSQERAALRLADTDTQYF.

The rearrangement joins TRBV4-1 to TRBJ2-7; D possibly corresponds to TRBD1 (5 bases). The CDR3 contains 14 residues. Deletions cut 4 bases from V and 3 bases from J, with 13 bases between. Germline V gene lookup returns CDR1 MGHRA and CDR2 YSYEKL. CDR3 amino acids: CASSPGRTNYEQYF. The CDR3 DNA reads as TGCGCCAGCAGCCCAGGGCGGACAAACTACGAGCAGTACTTC.

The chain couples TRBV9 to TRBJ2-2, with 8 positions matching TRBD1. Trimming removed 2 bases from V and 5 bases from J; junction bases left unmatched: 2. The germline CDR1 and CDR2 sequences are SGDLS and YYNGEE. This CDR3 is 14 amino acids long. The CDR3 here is CASSVTGGTGELFF. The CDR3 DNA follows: TGTGCCAGCAGCGTTACAGGGGGTACCGGGGAGCTGTTTTTT.

CDR3 bases: TGTGCCAGCCAATTTGCCCGTCTGGATTCCTACGAGCAGTACTTC. It translates to CASQFARLDSYEQYF. This rearrangement joins TRBV2 to TRBJ2-7; D ambiguous. Germline-derived CDR1 and CDR2 are SNHLY and FYNNEI. The CDR3 has 15 amino acids. V was pared by 8 bases and J by 1 base, with 18 bases between.

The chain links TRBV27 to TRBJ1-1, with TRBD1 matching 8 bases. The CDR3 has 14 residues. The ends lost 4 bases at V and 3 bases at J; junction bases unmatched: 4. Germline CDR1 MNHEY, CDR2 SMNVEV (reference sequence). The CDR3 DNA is TGTGCCAGCAGTTCGACAGGGGTTCACACTGAAGCTTTCTTT. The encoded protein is CASSSTGVHTEAFF.

This chain's CDR3 is CASSLAPGTGVGTGELFF. The CDR3 coding sequence is TGTGCCAGCAGCTTAGCGCCCGGGACAGGGGTGGGCACCGGGGAGCTGTTTTTT. The rearrangement uses TRBV7-6 and TRBJ2-2; 10 nucleotides align to TRBD1. Germline-derived CDR1 and CDR2 are SGHVS and FNYEAQ. Trimming removed 0 bases from V and 4 bases from J; junction bases left unmatched: 8. The length of the CDR3 is 18 residues.

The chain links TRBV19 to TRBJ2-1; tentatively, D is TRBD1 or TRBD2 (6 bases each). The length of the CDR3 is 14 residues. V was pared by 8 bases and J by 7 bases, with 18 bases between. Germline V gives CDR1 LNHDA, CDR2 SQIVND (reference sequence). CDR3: CASDWGAVGNEQFF. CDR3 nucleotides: TGTGCCAGTGACTGGGGGGCTGTGGGGAATGAGCAGTTCTTC.

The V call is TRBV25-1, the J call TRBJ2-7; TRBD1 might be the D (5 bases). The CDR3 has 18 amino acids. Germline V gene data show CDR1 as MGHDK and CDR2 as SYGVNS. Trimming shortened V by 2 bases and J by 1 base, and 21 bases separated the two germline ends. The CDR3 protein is CASSERVGVPTLSYEQYF. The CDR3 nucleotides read TGTGCCAGCAGTGAACGGGTAGGGGTGCCAACCCTATCCTACGAGCAGTACTTC.

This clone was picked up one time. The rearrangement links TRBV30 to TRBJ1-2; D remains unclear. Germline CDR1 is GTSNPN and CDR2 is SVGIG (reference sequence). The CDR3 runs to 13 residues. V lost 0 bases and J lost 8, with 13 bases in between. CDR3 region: CAWSVLGHGGYTF. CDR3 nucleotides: TGTGCCTGGAGTGTCCTTGGGCATGGAGGCTACACCTTC. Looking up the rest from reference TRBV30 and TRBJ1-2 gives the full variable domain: SQTIHQWPATLVQPVGSPLSLECTVEGTSNPNLYWYRQAAGRGLQLLFYSVGIGQISSEVPQNLSASRPQDRQFILSSKKLLLSDSGFYLCAWSVLGHGGYTFGSGTRLTVV.

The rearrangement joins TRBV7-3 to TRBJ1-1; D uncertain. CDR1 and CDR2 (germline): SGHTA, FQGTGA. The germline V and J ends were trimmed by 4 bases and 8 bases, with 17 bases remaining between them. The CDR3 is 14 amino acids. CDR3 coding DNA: TGTGCCAGCAGCTGGATGGACGGCTCCACGGAAGCTTTCTTT. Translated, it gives CASSWMDGSTEAFF.

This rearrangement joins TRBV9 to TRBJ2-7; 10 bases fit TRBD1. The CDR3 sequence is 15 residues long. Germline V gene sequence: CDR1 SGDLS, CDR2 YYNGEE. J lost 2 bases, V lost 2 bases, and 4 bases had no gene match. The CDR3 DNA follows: TGTGCCAGCAGCGTGGGGACAGGGGTGGCCTACGAGCAGTACTTC. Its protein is CASSVGTGVAYEQYF.

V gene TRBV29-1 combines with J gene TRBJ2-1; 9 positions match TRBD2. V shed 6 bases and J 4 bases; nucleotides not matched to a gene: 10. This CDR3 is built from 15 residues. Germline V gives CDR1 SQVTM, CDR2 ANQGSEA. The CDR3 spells CSVVGLAPLYNEQFF. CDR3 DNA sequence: TGCAGCGTGGTAGGACTAGCGCCTCTATACAATGAGCAGTTCTTC.

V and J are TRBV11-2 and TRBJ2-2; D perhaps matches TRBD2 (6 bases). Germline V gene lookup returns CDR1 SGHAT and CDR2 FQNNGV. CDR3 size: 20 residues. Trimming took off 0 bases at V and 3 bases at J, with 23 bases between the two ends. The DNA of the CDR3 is TGTGCCAGCAGCTTAGATCGGGCCCAAATACTAGCAGCAGACACCGGGGAGCTGTTTTTT. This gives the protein CASSLDRAQILAADTGELFF.

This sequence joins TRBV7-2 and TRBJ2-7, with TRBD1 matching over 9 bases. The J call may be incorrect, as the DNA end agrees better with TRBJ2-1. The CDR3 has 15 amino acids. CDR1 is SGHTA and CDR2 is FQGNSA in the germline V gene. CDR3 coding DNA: TGTGCCAGCAGAACCGGGACAGGGAGCTCCTACGAGCAGTTCTTC. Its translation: CASRTGTGSSYEQFF.

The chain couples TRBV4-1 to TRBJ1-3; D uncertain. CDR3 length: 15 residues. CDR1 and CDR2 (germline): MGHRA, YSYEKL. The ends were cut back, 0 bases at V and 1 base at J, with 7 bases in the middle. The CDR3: CASSQEADSGNTIYF. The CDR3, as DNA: TGCGCCAGCAGCCAAGAGGCTGATTCTGGAAACACCATATATTTT.

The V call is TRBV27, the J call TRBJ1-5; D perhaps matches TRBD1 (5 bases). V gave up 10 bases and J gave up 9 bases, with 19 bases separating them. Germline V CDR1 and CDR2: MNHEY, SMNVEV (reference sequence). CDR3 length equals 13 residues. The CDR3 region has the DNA TGTGCCACCTCGGGACCGACTCGGTGGCCCCAGCATTTT. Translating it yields CATSGPTRWPQHF.

CDR3 residues: CASSLGTGTLSYEQYF. CDR3 coding DNA: TGTGCCAGCAGCTTGGGCACCGGGACTCTTTCCTACGAGCAGTACTTC. The chain employs TRBV5-6 and TRBJ2-7; D is possibly TRBD2 (6 bases). The germline V gene has CDR1 SGHDT and CDR2 YYEEEE. Deletions cut 0 bases from V and 1 base from J, with 14 bases between. CDR3 size: 16 residues. The full variable domain, with the rest looked up from reference TRBV5-6 and TRBJ2-7, is DAGVTQSPTHLIKTRGQQVTLRCSPKSGHDTVSWYQQALGQGPQFIFQYYEEEERQRGNFPDRFSGHQFPNYSSELNVNALLLGDSALYLCASSLGTGTLSYEQYFGPGTRLTVT.

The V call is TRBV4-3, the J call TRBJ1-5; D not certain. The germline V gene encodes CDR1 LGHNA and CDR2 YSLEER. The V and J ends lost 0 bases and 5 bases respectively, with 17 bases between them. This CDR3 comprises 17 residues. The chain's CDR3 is CASSQELTPEGDQPQHF. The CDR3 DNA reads TGCGCCAGCAGCCAAGAACTCACCCCCGAGGGAGATCAGCCCCAGCATTTT.

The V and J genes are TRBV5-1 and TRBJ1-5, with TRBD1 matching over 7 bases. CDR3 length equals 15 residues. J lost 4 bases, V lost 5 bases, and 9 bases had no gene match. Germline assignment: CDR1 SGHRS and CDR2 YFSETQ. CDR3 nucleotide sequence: TGCGCCAGCAGTCAAACGGGACAGCCGAATCAGCCCCAGCATTTT. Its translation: CASSQTGQPNQPQHF.